Sequencing of this TCR beta chain was carried out in a study of OX40 agonist ivuxolimab in advanced cancers. The repertoire was sequenced with immunoSEQ multiplex PCR; TCRdb's copy has only in-frame clones and lacks some. The sample records approximately 31,000 clones, around 87% being singletons. The CDR3 totals 16 residues. After removal of 4 bases from V and 1 base from J, the junction contained 4 bases not matched to a gene. Germline CDR1 reads SQVTM; CDR2 reads ANQGSEA. The receptor was derived from an adult with an advanced solid tumor such as melanoma, head and neck, liver or kidney cancer. The genes are TRBV29-1 and TRBJ2-1; the match to TRBD2 covers 13 bases. The source was CD4+ or CD8+ T cells sorted from blood, collected in a trial of the OX40 agonist ivuxolimab. CDR3 protein: CSVGLAGGISYNEQFF. CDR3 DNA: TGCAGCGTTGGACTAGCGGGAGGTATATCCTACAATGAGCAGTTCTTC.